This T cell receptor beta chain derives from a study of blood T cell repertoires in COVID-19. The CDR3 is 14 residues long. In germline, CDR1 is LGHDT, CDR2 YNNKEL (reference sequence). V lost 2 bases, J lost 0 bases, and 7 bases lay in between. Sequenced by immunoSEQ multiplex PCR; TCRdb stores in-frame clones only, minus some. The sample shows around 300,000 clones, roughly nine tenths of them seen only once. The chain links TRBV3-1 (or the pseudogene TRBV3-2) to TRBJ1-1; D not resolved. What was sequenced was PBMCs or T cells enriched from blood (not recorded which). This clonotype was sampled from a woman aged 55-70 years who had recovered from COVID-19. CDR3 in DNA: TGTGCCAGCAGCCAATTTACTGTGAACACTGAAGCTTTCTTT. This gives the protein CASSQFTVNTEAFF.